The text below deals with one T cell receptor beta chain. Its target is not known. Using the 5' RACE reads, TCRdb records one entry per CDR3 protein without DNA. Recorded for this sample: fewer than 450,000 distinct CDR3 sequences. The sample comes from a study of monozygotic twins with inflammatory bowel disease. Study observations and caveats: Similarity of repertoires did not differ between concordant and discordant twins, possibly from limited power. Twins with IBD had fewer clonotypes in common with others than healthy twins, particularly during disease activity. Immunosuppressive treatments differing between patients may have added repertoire variability.

Germline V gene lookup returns CDR1 LNHDA and CDR2 SQIVND (reference sequence). This CDR3 has 15 amino acids. The chain has TRBV19 and TRBJ1-1. The sample taken for sequencing was blood. This TCR was recovered from a human donor with ulcerative colitis or Crohn's disease, or a healthy co-twin of an affected twin (not recorded which). CDR3 sequence: CATRQSGQGNTEAFF.